This T cell receptor beta chain was recorded in a study of vaccination and CD4 T cells after COVID-19. At the Johns Hopkins FTIC core, DNA taken from cultured CD4+ T cells was sequenced by way of the Oncomine TCR Beta short-read assay. Via MiXCR, TCRdb re-called the PCR reads, giving one row per CDR3 protein. The sample shows about 19,000 distinct CDR3 sequences, around 33% of them seen only once. Treatment denoted: roughly 10-day PBMC culture with coronavirus spike peptide pools or control peptides (ViraFEST assay). For this clonotype: Its specificity is not known.

V lost 0 bases, J lost 5 bases, and 11 bases stayed unmatched. The CDR3 totals 18 residues. Germline CDR1 reads LGHNA; CDR2 reads YNFKEQ. Source material: cultured CD4+ T cells from blood. The TCR originated in a human donor with COVID-19. The V call is TRBV4-2, the J call TRBJ2-5; 11 positions agree with TRBD2. The CDR3 DNA follows: TGTGCCAGCAGCCAAGATCTAGCGGGGGGCCGGGTCGCGGAGACCCAGTACTTC. Its protein product is CASSQDLAGGRVAETQYF.